Below are 10 T cell receptor beta chains sequenced from a single sample in a study of cytomegalovirus exposure and HLA in healthy donors. 13 Jbeta primers and 60 Vbeta primers were used for the PCR. TCRdb's copy holds only in-frame clones and misses some; the assay was immunoSEQ multiplex PCR. The data hold around 90,000 clones, with roughly 63% observed a single time. What was sequenced was PBMCs. The source of these receptors is a boy aged 10-17 years in good health and CMV-seropositive.

The chain uses TRBV5-1 and TRBJ2-5; 8 bases fit TRBD2. Germline trimming cut 4 bases from V and 5 bases from J; bases unmatched to any gene: 16. Germline CDR1 reads SGHRS; CDR2 reads YFSETQ. CDR3 size: 17 residues. The CDR3 here is CASSPSWFSGNSETQYF. The CDR3 nucleotides are TGCGCCAGCAGCCCATCTTGGTTTAGCGGGAATTCGGAGACCCAGTACTTC.

This clone was counted once. The chain links TRBV6-5 to TRBJ2-1; TRBD2 is a possible D gene (6 bases). Germline CDR1 and CDR2: MNHEY and SVGAGI. Trimming cost V 2 bases and J 9 bases, with 17 bases left between them. There are 15 residues in the CDR3. DNA of the CDR3: TGTGCCAGCAGTTACGTGCTGACGACCGGGGGTGAGCAGTTCTTC. It translates to CASSYVLTTGGEQFF.

This chain connects TRBV27 to TRBJ1-5; D not certain. The V gene lost 7 bases and the J gene lost 8 bases, with 18 bases spanning the gap. The length of the CDR3 is 14 residues. Germline CDR1 and CDR2: MNHEY and SMNVEV (reference sequence). The DNA for the CDR3 is TGTGCCAGCAACAGCGGAGGTCTTCAGGAGCCCCAGCATTTT. This sequence encodes CASNSGGLQEPQHF.

The chain uses TRBV6-5 and TRBJ1-1, with D unclear. The CDR3 has 13 residues. The germline V gene has CDR1 MNHEY and CDR2 SVGAGI. Trimming pared 2 bases from V and 5 bases from J, leaving 9 bases between. The CDR3 region is CASSYRAGTEAFF. DNA for the CDR3: TGTGCCAGCAGTTACAGGGCGGGTACTGAAGCTTTCTTT.

The chain links TRBV6-7 to TRBJ2-1, with 9 bases aligning to TRBD2. TRBV6-7 is classed as an ORF, of uncertain function. This CDR3 contains 15 residues. The J segment lost 7 bases and the V segment lost 9 bases, leaving 13 bases of the junction unmatched. In nucleotides, the CDR3 is TGTGCCAGGATCCTTATAGCGGGAGCCGGGAATGAGCAGTTCTTC. Translating it yields CARILIAGAGNEQFF.

The J gene is TRBJ2-7, the V gene TRBV15; 9 bases map to TRBD2. V lost 0 bases to trimming and J lost 6 bases; unmatched junction nucleotides: 9. The germline V gene has CDR1 LNHNV and CDR2 YYDKDF (reference sequence). This CDR3 contains 16 residues. CDR3 region: CATSRDSREGPREQYF. The DNA of the CDR3 is TGTGCCACCAGCAGAGATTCGCGGGAGGGCCCTCGCGAGCAGTACTTC.

J is TRBJ2-2 and V is TRBV7-2; D is unclear. V dropped 4 bases and J dropped 1 base, with 7 bases sitting between them. The V gene's germline CDR1 is SGHTA and CDR2 FQGNSA. The CDR3 totals 14 residues. The CDR3 DNA is TGTGCCAGCAGCTGGAGTAGGAACACCGGGGAGCTGTTTTTT. Protein: CASSWSRNTGELFF.

This clone was seen a few times. The chain carries TRBV9 and TRBJ2-7; 7 bases align to TRBD2. The V gene end was trimmed by 3 bases and the J gene end by 3 bases; junction bases not matched to a gene: 12. The germline V gene has CDR1 SGDLS and CDR2 YYNGEE. This CDR3 has 16 amino acids. CDR3 DNA sequence: TGTGCCAGCAGCGCAGACGCCGGGGGGTCGGGCTACGAGCAGTACTTC. Translation gives CASSADAGGSGYEQYF.

CDR3 residues: CASSRRGGEQYF. CDR3 DNA sequence: TGTGCCAGCAGCCGCCGGGGGGGCGAGCAGTACTTC. The chain couples TRBV6-5 to TRBJ2-7; the match to TRBD2 covers 8 bases. The CDR3 has 12 residues. Unmatched junction bases numbered 4, after V lost 6 bases and J lost 6 bases. The germline gives CDR1 MNHEY, CDR2 SVGAGI.

The gene calls are TRBV6-5 and TRBJ2-2; D gene uncertain. The germline V and J ends were trimmed by 2 bases and 1 base, with 2 bases remaining between them. CDR1 MNHEY and CDR2 SVGAGI come from the germline V gene. This CDR3 contains 13 residues. The CDR3 protein is CASSYQNTGELFF. In DNA form, the CDR3 reads TGTGCCAGCAGTTACCAGAACACCGGGGAGCTGTTTTTT.